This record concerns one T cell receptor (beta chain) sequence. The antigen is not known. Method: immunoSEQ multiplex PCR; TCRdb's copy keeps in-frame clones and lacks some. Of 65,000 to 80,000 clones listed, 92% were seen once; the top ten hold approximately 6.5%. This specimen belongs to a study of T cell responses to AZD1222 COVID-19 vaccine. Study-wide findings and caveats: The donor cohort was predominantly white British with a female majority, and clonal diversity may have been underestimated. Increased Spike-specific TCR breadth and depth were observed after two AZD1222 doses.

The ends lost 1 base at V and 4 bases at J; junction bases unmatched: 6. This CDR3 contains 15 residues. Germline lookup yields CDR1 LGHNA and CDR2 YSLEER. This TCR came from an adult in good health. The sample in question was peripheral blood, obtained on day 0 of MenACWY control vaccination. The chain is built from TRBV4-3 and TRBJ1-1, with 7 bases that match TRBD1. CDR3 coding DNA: TGCGCCAGCAGCCAAGGTGGAGGGGGCGGCACTGAAGCTTTCTTT. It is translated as CASSQGGGGGTEAFF.